A selection of T cell receptor beta chains follows, all from one sample in a study of cytomegalovirus exposure and HLA in healthy donors. Sequenced by immunoSEQ multiplex PCR; TCRdb stores in-frame clones only, minus some. The data contain 150,000 or so clones, around 74% of them singletons. The sequenced material came from PBMCs. The source of these receptors is a male donor in good health and CMV-seronegative. Each CDR3 is given with its conserved first and last residue. A D gene is named only where the DNA matches it firmly. Not every row has a clone size; where given, it reads once, few, many or a size class.

TRBJ2-7 TRBD1 . TRBV15 CATSREDRGVYEQYF TGTGCCACCAGCAGAGAGGACAGGGGGGTTTACGAGCAGTACTTC
TRBJ2-3 TRBD1 . TRBV4-1 CASSQGDFTGGRTDTQYF TGCGCCAGCAGCCAAGGAGACTTCACAGGGGGACGCACAGATACGCAGTATTTT
TRBJ1-2 . . TRBV6-1 CASSSPAGTIYGYTF TGTGCCAGCAGTTCTCCAGCGGGTACGATCTATGGCTACACCTTC
TRBJ2-2 TRBD1 . TRBV5-1 CASSFRTGNTGELFF TGCGCCAGCAGCTTCCGGACAGGGAACACCGGGGAGCTGTTTTTT
TRBJ2-7 TRBD1 . TRBV27 CASSLRGQVYYEQYF TGTGCCAGCAGTTTACGGGGACAGGTCTACTACGAGCAGTACTTC
TRBJ1-3 . . TRBV5-4 CASSLQGSGNTIYF TGTGCCAGCAGCTTGCAGGGTTCTGGAAACACCATATATTTT
TRBJ2-5 TRBD1 . TRBV19 CASSMYGDRGETQYF TGTGCCAGTAGTATGTACGGGGACAGGGGTGAGACCCAGTACTTC
TRBJ1-2 . . TRBV10-2 CASSEQAPYGYTF TGCGCCAGCAGTGAGCAGGCCCCCTATGGCTACACCTTC
TRBJ2-1 . . TRBV25-1 CASSEGLSNEQFF TGTGCCAGCAGTGAGGGGCTGTCCAATGAGCAGTTCTTC
TRBJ2-7 TRBD2 . TRBV5-6 CASSLGQLTSGRVEQYF TGTGCCAGCAGCTTGGGACAGCTGACTAGCGGGAGGGTCGAGCAGTACTTC
TRBJ2-1 . . TRBV19 CASSKQANEQFF TGTGCCAGTAGTAAACAGGCCAATGAGCAGTTCTTC
TRBJ1-6 . . TRBV9 CASSVGRVNSPLHF TGTGCCAGCAGCGTAGGCAGGGTTAATTCACCCCTCCACTTT
TRBJ2-2 . . TRBV6-4 CASSPSRVTNTGELFF TGTGCCAGCAGCCCCAGCCGGGTGACGAACACCGGGGAGCTGTTTTTT
TRBJ2-3 . . TRBV7-2 CASSLAGTGSTDTQYF TGTGCCAGCAGCTTAGCGGGGACTGGTTCCACAGATACGCAGTATTTT
TRBJ1-2 . few TRBV5-1 CASSSLTGNYGYTF TGCGCCAGCAGCTCCCTCACGGGGAACTATGGCTACACCTTC
TRBJ2-2 TRBD2 once TRBV23-1 CASSHIRREAPIGELFF TGCGCCAGCAGTCACATCCGCCGGGAGGCCCCAATCGGGGAGCTGTTTTTT
TRBJ1-2 . . TRBV4-3 CASSQDNMGAFGGYTF TGCGCCAGCAGCCAAGATAATATGGGCGCCTTCGGAGGCTACACCTTC
TRBJ2-3 TRBD2 . TRBV7-2 CASSSRAGTNTDTQYF TGTGCCAGCAGCTCCAGAGCGGGGACTAACACAGATACGCAGTATTTT
TRBJ2-3 . . TRBV5-1 CASSLRGGGLIADTQYF TGCGCCAGCAGCCTCCGTGGGGGGGGCCTTATTGCAGATACGCAGTATTTT
TRBJ2-2 . once TRBV15 CATSRPILDRPNTGELFF TGTGCCACCAGCCGCCCGATACTGGACAGACCGAACACCGGGGAGCTGTTTTTT
TRBJ2-1 TRBD2 . TRBV27 CASRSRGLAGGHLVSLEQFF TGTGCCAGCCGCTCACGAGGGCTAGCGGGGGGGCATCTCGTCTCACTTGAGCAGTTCTTC
TRBJ2-7 . . TRBV7-9 CSSSYLTAGREQYF TGTTCCAGCAGCTACCTAACAGCAGGGAGGGAGCAGTACTTC
TRBJ2-7 TRBD1 . TRBV14 CASSLGQGGYEQYF TGTGCCAGCAGCCTTGGACAGGGGGGATACGAGCAGTACTTC
TRBJ2-1 . . TRBV5-8 CASSLAGVSYNEQFF TGTGCCAGCAGCTTGGCAGGGGTGTCCTACAATGAGCAGTTCTTC
TRBJ2-2 TRBD2 once TRBV30 CAWRVQAGRGELFF TGTGCCTGGAGAGTCCAAGCGGGGCGGGGGGAGCTGTTTTTT
TRBJ2-3 TRBD2 . TRBV11-2 CASSPGLAGGLTDTQYF TGTGCCAGCAGCCCAGGACTAGCGGGGGGACTCACAGATACGCAGTATTTT
TRBJ1-1 TRBD1 . TRBV6-6 CASSYSGQGLSEAFF TGTGCCAGCAGTTACTCGGGACAGGGTCTTTCTGAAGCTTTCTTT
TRBJ2-1 . . TRBV11-3 CASSLGGSNTYNEQFF TGTGCCAGCAGCTTAGGTGGGAGCAATACCTACAATGAGCAGTTCTTC
TRBJ1-4 . few TRBV6-1 CASSETTTNEKLFF TGTGCCAGCAGTGAAACAACAACTAATGAAAAACTGTTTTTT
TRBJ2-3 . . TRBV7-8 CASSLGGTWDTQYF TGTGCCAGCAGCTTAGGCGGGACTTGGGATACGCAGTATTTT
TRBJ1-5 TRBD1 . TRBV28 CASSPSYGTDNQPQHF TGTGCCAGCAGCCCCTCTTATGGGACAGACAATCAGCCCCAGCATTTT
TRBJ1-2 . few TRBV7-6 CASSRGRGGRGYGYTF TGTGCCAGCAGCCGGGGCCGCGGGGGGCGAGGCTATGGCTACACCTTC
TRBJ2-1 TRBD2 . TRBV7-8 CASSPTVAAGLDNEQFF TGTGCCAGCAGCCCGACGGTAGCAGCGGGGCTCGACAATGAGCAGTTCTTC
TRBJ2-3 TRBD2 . TRBV7-6 CASSSSGRGDTQYF TGTGCCAGCAGTTCTAGCGGGAGGGGAGATACGCAGTATTTT
TRBJ2-7 . . TRBV28 CASSPSGASSYEQYF TGTGCCAGCAGTCCCTCAGGGGCGAGCTCCTACGAGCAGTACTTC
TRBJ1-2 . . TRBV27 CASSLRPGDGYTF TGTGCCAGCAGTTTACGACCCGGAGATGGCTACACCTTC
TRBJ1-1 TRBD1 . TRBV6-5 CASSSRDRGGPEAFF TGTGCCAGCAGTTCAAGGGACAGGGGGGGCCCTGAAGCTTTCTTT
TRBJ1-5 . . TRBV5-8 CASSLAVVSNQPQHF TGTGCCAGCAGCTTGGCCGTCGTTAGCAATCAGCCCCAGCATTTT
TRBJ2-3 . . TRBV9 CASSARAGTITDTQYF TGTGCCAGCAGCGCTCGGGCGGGGACGATCACAGATACGCAGTATTTT
TRBJ2-4 TRBD2 . TRBV19 CASNSLAGGAKNIQYF TGTGCCAGTAATTCGTTAGCGGGGGGGGCCAAAAACATTCAGTACTTC
TRBJ2-1 TRBD2 once TRBV6-5 CASNPGTSGNNEQFF TGTGCCAGCAACCCCGGGACTAGCGGGAACAATGAGCAGTTCTTC
TRBJ2-7 TRBD1 . TRBV7-9 CASSFDRGPDEQYF TGTGCCAGCAGCTTCGACAGGGGGCCTGACGAGCAGTACTTC
TRBJ2-1 TRBD2 once TRBV6-5 CASSYGTSNNEQFF TGTGCCAGCAGTTACGGGACTAGCAACAATGAGCAGTTCTTC
TRBJ2-1 TRBD2 once TRBV9 CASTPELANPNEQFF TGTGCCAGCACCCCGGAACTAGCGAATCCCAATGAGCAGTTCTTC
TRBJ1-1 TRBD1 few TRBV4-2 CASSLNGGQTEAFF TGTGCCAGCAGCCTAAATGGGGGACAGACTGAAGCTTTCTTT
TRBJ1-2 . once TRBV27 CASSLAGTNYGYTF TGTGCCAGCAGTTTGGCAGGGACAAACTATGGCTACACCTTC